What follows are 25 T cell receptor beta chains derived from one specimen sequenced in a study of neurological immune-mediated disorders (dated by TCRdb to between 2017 and 2020). Sample time point, as interpreted from the label and publication: technical triplicate 2. The protocol used for the library was 5' RACE. Sequencer: Illumina HiSeq 2500. TCRdb redid the processing of the public reads, applying fastp at Q25 and MiXCR, and retained in-frame beta chains. CDR3 protein sequences are deduplicated, and each keeps its most common genes and DNA. The sample has more than 30,000 distinct CDR3 sequences on record, 13% of them singletons. Around 5% of the sample is taken by the ten largest. Sequencing was carried out using CD4+ T cells from blood. These receptors were taken from a female donor with HTLV-1-associated myelopathy (HAM/TSP).

This clonotype was picked up many times. V gene TRBV20-1 combines with J gene TRBJ2-5; 7 nucleotides align to TRBD2. The CDR3 loop spans 13 amino acids. The germline gives CDR1 DFQATT, CDR2 SNEGSKA (reference sequence). Trimming removed 6 bases from V and 3 bases from J; junction bases left unmatched: 7. In DNA form, the CDR3 reads TGCAGTGCCCACCTTGCGGGAGAAGAGACCCAGTACTTC. Translated: CSAHLAGEETQYF.

CDR3 loop: CASRWSGGGIDTQYF. The CDR3 nucleotides read TGCGCCAGCAGATGGAGCGGGGGGGGTATAGATACGCAGTATTTT. This rearrangement joins TRBV5-1 to TRBJ2-3; 10 bases match TRBD2. V was clipped by 5 bases and J by 5 bases; unmatched bases: 8. This CDR3 has 15 amino acids. Germline V CDR1 and CDR2: SGHRS, YFSETQ. The variable domain in full, with the rest retrieved from reference TRBV5-1 and TRBJ2-3, is KAGVTQTPRYLIKTRGQQVTLSCSPISGHRSVSWYQQTPGQGLQFLFEYFSETQRNKGNFPGRFSGRQFSNSRSEMNVSTLELGDSALYLCASRWSGGGIDTQYFGPGTRLTVL.

The table lists this clonotype with many counts. The chain couples TRBV7-2 to TRBJ1-1; D uncertain. Germline V gene lookup returns CDR1 SGHTA and CDR2 FQGNSA. Trimming removed 3 bases at V and 6 bases at J, with 8 bases between. This CDR3 spans 12 amino acids. For the CDR3, the DNA is TGTGCCAGCAGCTTGCGGGTGGCTGAAGCTTTCTTT. Translation gives CASSLRVAEAFF.

This clonotype has ten or more counts. The V call is TRBV10-3, the J call TRBJ1-3; D not certain. CDR1 ENHRY and CDR2 SYGVKD come from the germline V gene. The CDR3 is 12 amino acids. V was shortened by 9 bases and J by 0 bases, with 6 bases between the two germline ends. The CDR3 loop is CAIGSSGNTIYF. For the CDR3, the DNA is TGTGCCATTGGAAGCTCTGGAAACACCATATATTTT.

The sample holds many counts of this clonotype. This chain joins TRBV18 and TRBJ2-3; D is unclear. Trimming stripped 3 bases from V and 5 bases from J, with 3 bases between. This CDR3 region has 11 residues. Germline V gene lookup returns CDR1 KGHSH and CDR2 LQKENI. This CDR3 is CASSPQDTQYF. The DNA for the CDR3 is TGTGCCAGCTCACCTCAAGATACGCAGTATTTT. Drawing the rest from reference TRBV18 and TRBJ2-3, the complete variable domain is NAGVMQNPRHLVRRRGQEARLRCSPMKGHSHVYWYRQLPEEGLKFMVYLQKENIIDESGMPKERFSAEFPKEGPSILRIQQVVRGDSAAYFCASSPQDTQYFGPGTRLTVL.

This clonotype has at least ten counts. This sequence joins TRBV5-1 and TRBJ2-5, with D uncertain. Germline CDR1 and CDR2: SGHRS and YFSETQ. Deletions cut 1 base from V and 1 base from J, with 2 bases between. The CDR3 extends over 12 amino acids. The chain's CDR3 is CASSLSQETQYF. The CDR3 DNA is TGCGCCAGCAGCTTGTCCCAAGAGACCCAGTACTTC.

This clonotype has at least ten counts. This chain links TRBV2 with TRBJ2-3; 7 positions agree with TRBD1. This CDR3 comprises 14 residues. Trimming took 7 bases from V and 2 from J; bases not matched to a gene: 6. Per germline, CDR1 SNHLY and CDR2 FYNNEI. In DNA form, the CDR3 reads TGTGCCAGCATTAGGACAGGAACCACAGATACGCAGTATTTT. Protein: CASIRTGTTDTQYF.

This clonotype was observed at least ten times. The V gene is TRBV7-6, the J gene TRBJ2-7; D is possibly TRBD2 (6 bases). Trimming left V 1 base short and J 1 base short, with 23 bases between. In germline, CDR1 is SGHVS, CDR2 FNYEAQ. The CDR3 is made up of 19 amino acids. The CDR3, as DNA: TGTGCCAGCAGCTTAGGACGACGCGGGGCCGTTTTGGGGTCCTACGAGCAGTACTTC. Translating it yields CASSLGRRGAVLGSYEQYF.

In its sample, this clonotype was seen many times. The V call is TRBV3-1, the J call TRBJ2-3; 9 bases align to TRBD2. With V trimmed by 4 bases and J by 5 bases, 10 bases remained unmatched. The CDR3 sequence is 16 residues long. Looked up from germline, CDR1 is LGHDT and CDR2 is YNNKEL (reference sequence). Here the CDR3 reads CASSRSAGGFGDTQYF. The CDR3 bases are TGTGCCAGCAGCCGCTCAGCGGGGGGATTCGGAGATACGCAGTATTTT.

This clonotype has a count of ten or more. The chain joins TRBV20-1 to TRBJ1-6; no reliable D call. V was cut by 0 bases and J by 8 bases, with 8 bases left in between. The CDR3 spans 13 residues. Germline V CDR1 and CDR2: DFQATT, SNEGSKA (reference sequence). CDR3 region: CSARDGMDSPLHF. The DNA of the CDR3 is TGCAGTGCTAGAGACGGAATGGATTCACCCCTCCACTTT.

The chain uses TRBV7-8 and TRBJ2-3; unclear D gene. Trimming pared 2 bases from V and 7 bases from J, leaving 13 bases between. Germline V gene data show CDR1 as SGHVS and CDR2 as FQNEAQ. The length of the CDR3 is 14 residues. Written as DNA, the CDR3 is TGTGCCAGCAGCTTATTCCCCTCCCTTCATACGCAGTATTTT. Amino acid sequence: CASSLFPSLHTQYF.

This clonotype was counted ten times or more. The CDR3 DNA sequence: TGCGCCAGCAGCTCCGGGACAGCTCCTTACGAGCAGTACTTC. This encodes CASSSGTAPYEQYF. The genes are TRBV5-1 and TRBJ2-7; 7 bases line up with TRBD1. V was clipped by 3 bases and J by 4 bases; unmatched bases: 7. Germline V CDR1 and CDR2: SGHRS, YFSETQ. The CDR3 is 14 residues long. The complete variable domain, with remaining parts taken from reference TRBV5-1 and TRBJ2-7, reads KAGVTQTPRYLIKTRGQQVTLSCSPISGHRSVSWYQQTPGQGLQFLFEYFSETQRNKGNFPGRFSGRQFSNSRSEMNVSTLELGDSALYLCASSSGTAPYEQYFGPGTRLTVT.

Ten or more counts support this clonotype. The rearrangement uses TRBV3-1 and TRBJ1-6; no clear D gene. The length of the CDR3 is 14 residues. V lost 1 base to trimming and J lost 9 bases, with 10 bases between them. The germline V gene has CDR1 LGHDT and CDR2 YNNKEL (reference sequence). This chain's CDR3 is CASSQVGASSPLHF. The CDR3 DNA follows: TGTGCCAGCAGCCAAGTAGGTGCGAGTTCACCCCTCCACTTT.

This clonotype occurred many times. The genes are TRBV20-1 and TRBJ2-1; possibly TRBD2 for D (7 bases). The CDR3 sequence is 12 residues long. Germline assignment: CDR1 DFQATT and CDR2 SNEGSKA (reference sequence). The ends were cut back, 4 bases at V and 15 bases at J, with 19 bases in the middle. The CDR3 DNA is TGCAGTGCTACGAGGGGGGGCTCCACGGGGTTCTTC. Its protein is CSATRGGSTGFF.

The table lists this clonotype with many counts. This chain links TRBV29-1 with TRBJ2-7; 10 nucleotides line up with TRBD2. The V gene end was trimmed by 4 bases and the J gene end by 6 bases; junction bases not matched to a gene: 18. This CDR3 contains 17 residues. Germline V gives CDR1 SQVTM, CDR2 ANQGSEA. The CDR3 sequence is CSVVPSGRALSPSEQYF. The CDR3 DNA sequence: TGCAGCGTTGTCCCCAGCGGGAGGGCCTTATCCCCCTCCGAGCAGTACTTC.

Ten or more counts support this clonotype. The J gene is TRBJ2-7, the V gene TRBV6-5, with D tentatively TRBD1 or TRBD2 (5 bases each). The germline V and J ends were trimmed by 2 bases and 4 bases, with 12 bases remaining between them. The CDR3 contains 14 residues. Germline-derived CDR1 and CDR2 are MNHEY and SVGAGI. The CDR3 here is CASSYAGRDYEQYF. In nucleotides, the CDR3 is TGTGCCAGCAGTTACGCGGGCAGGGATTACGAGCAGTACTTC.

In this sample, this clonotype turned up many times. The V gene is TRBV5-5, the J gene TRBJ2-2; no reliable D call. CDR3 length: 14 amino acids. The V end was cut by 0 bases, the J end by 2 bases, with 5 bases between. The germline gives CDR1 SGHKS, CDR2 YYEKEE (reference sequence). CDR3 sequence: CASSLEGNTGELFF. CDR3 nucleotide sequence: TGTGCCAGCAGCTTGGAGGGAAACACCGGGGAGCTGTTTTTT.

This clonotype was counted many times. The chain is built from TRBV5-1 and TRBJ2-5; D may correspond to TRBD1 or TRBD2 (5 bases each). CDR3 length: 13 amino acids. Trimming took off 3 bases at V and 4 bases at J, with 10 bases between the two ends. Per the germline V gene, CDR1 is SGHRS and CDR2 is YFSETQ. This chain's CDR3 is CASSSFGGETQYF. The CDR3, as DNA: TGCGCCAGCAGCTCCTTTGGGGGAGAGACCCAGTACTTC.

At least ten counts were recorded for this clonotype. The chain combines TRBV11-2 with TRBJ2-7, with 7 bases lining up with TRBD1. Germline V lookup: CDR1 SGHAT, CDR2 FQNNGV. The trim removed 3 bases at V and 4 bases at J, leaving 3 bases unmatched. The CDR3 runs 13 residues. CDR3 DNA sequence: TGTGCCAGCAGCTTCGGCAGGGGGTACGAGCAGTACTTC. This gives the protein CASSFGRGYEQYF. The full variable domain, with the rest looked up from reference TRBV11-2 and TRBJ2-7, is EAGVAQSPRYKIIEKRQSVAFWCNPISGHATLYWYQQILGQGPKLLIQFQNNGVVDDSQLPKDRFSAERLKGVDSTLKIQPAKLEDSAVYLCASSFGRGYEQYFGPGTRLTVT.

This clonotype was seen repeatedly, ten times or more. The gene calls are TRBV5-1 and TRBJ1-5; D gene ambiguous. This CDR3 has 15 residues. Trimming removed 0 bases from V and 0 bases from J, with 7 bases in between. CDR1 is SGHRS, CDR2 YFSETQ, per germline. The CDR3 nucleotides read TGCGCCAGCAGCTTGGAGGGATATAGCAATCAGCCCCAGCATTTT. Residues: CASSLEGYSNQPQHF.

This clonotype was detected ten times or more. The V call is TRBV7-6, the J call TRBJ2-7; D is uncertain. Trimming stripped 5 bases from V and 7 bases from J, with 12 bases between. There are 12 residues in the CDR3. Germline V gene lookup returns CDR1 SGHVS and CDR2 FNYEAQ. CDR3 sequence (DNA): TGTGCCAGCAGCGATATAATGGGGGAGCAGTACTTC. Translating it yields CASSDIMGEQYF.

Points on this clonotype: A junction boundary mismatches the germline segment, possibly from a read error. The chain recombines TRBV29-1 with TRBJ2-3; no reliable D call. The CDR3 has 14 amino acids. Germline CDR1 is SQVTM and CDR2 is ANQGSEA. In nucleotides, the CDR3 is TGCAGCGGCTCCGGCTGGGGTAGCACATATACGCAGTATTTT. This sequence encodes CSGSGWGSTYTQYF.

This clonotype occurred many times. The chain employs TRBV14 and TRBJ2-3, with no clear D. This CDR3 has 15 amino acids. Germline values: CDR1 SGHDN, CDR2 FVKESK. V was cut by 0 bases and J by 4 bases, with 11 bases left in between. This CDR3 reads CASSQDLARADTQYF. DNA for the CDR3: TGTGCCAGCAGCCAAGACCTCGCAAGGGCAGATACGCAGTATTTT. Based on the CDR3 plus reference TRBV14 and TRBJ2-3, the full variable domain is EAGVTQFPSHSVIEKGQTVTLRCDPISGHDNLYWYRRVMGKEIKFLLHFVKESKQDESGMPNNRFLAERTGGTYSTLKVQPAELEDSGVYFCASSQDLARADTQYFGPGTRLTVL.

This clonotype is medium-sized. The rearrangement links TRBV3-1 to TRBJ2-1, with D maybe TRBD2 (5 bases). Trimming removed 0 bases from V and 8 bases from J, with 17 bases in between. The CDR3 is 16 residues long. The germline V gene encodes CDR1 LGHDT and CDR2 YNNKEL (reference sequence). The CDR3 sequence: CASSQDSASLVDEQFF. The CDR3 nucleotides read TGTGCCAGCAGCCAAGATTCGGCTAGCTTGGTCGATGAGCAGTTCTTC.

This chain connects TRBV11-2 to TRBJ2-7, with 9 positions matching TRBD2. Germline CDR1 is SGHAT and CDR2 is FQNNGV. J was trimmed by 2 bases and V by 2 bases; bases with no gene match: 4. The CDR3 extends over 15 amino acids. CDR3 bases: TGTGCCAGCAGCTTAATGGGCGGGAGGGCCTACGAGCAGTACTTC. Translated: CASSLMGGRAYEQYF.